The 20 T cell receptor beta chains below were found in one sample sequenced in a study of blood T cell repertoires in COVID-19. Measured with immunoSEQ multiplex PCR; TCRdb has only the in-frame clones, and not every one. Of some 510,000 clones detected, approximately 90% appear once; the ten largest clones hold over 1.5%. The specimen was PBMCs or T cells enriched from blood (not recorded which). These TCRs come from a woman between 40 and 50 years old who had recovered from COVID-19.

The genes are TRBV27 and TRBJ1-2; a weak D match, TRBD1 (5 bases). There are 13 residues in the CDR3. V lost 2 bases to trimming and J lost 4 bases, with 8 bases between them. Per germline, CDR1 MNHEY and CDR2 SMNVEV (reference sequence). The CDR3 here is CASSLKGFYGYTF. In DNA form, the CDR3 reads TGTGCCAGCAGTTTAAAGGGGTTCTATGGCTACACCTTC.

This chain links TRBV24-1 with TRBJ1-1, with a tentative D call TRBD1 (6 bases). Germline CDR1 and CDR2: KGHDR and SFDVKD. With 5 bases removed from V and 1 base from J, the gap between germline ends came to 19 bases. This CDR3 spans 17 amino acids. In nucleotides, the CDR3 is TGTGCCACCAGTGGTGGGGGCCCCGACCCCTCGAACACTGAAGCTTTCTTT. It codes for CATSGGGPDPSNTEAFF.

This clone was recorded once. The chain recombines TRBV18 with TRBJ2-3, with D perhaps TRBD2 (8 bases). V lost 3 bases and J 1 base, leaving 17 bases between the germline ends. Germline values: CDR1 KGHSH, CDR2 LQKENI. The CDR3 contains 17 residues. This CDR3 is CASSPPRGREGTDTQYF. In DNA, the CDR3 is TGTGCCAGCTCACCCCCGAGGGGGCGGGAGGGCACAGATACGCAGTATTTT.

V usage is TRBV15 and J usage is TRBJ2-1, with 13 bases identical to TRBD2. V shed 1 base and J 2 bases; nucleotides not matched to a gene: 5. Germline CDR1 reads LNHNV; CDR2 reads YYDKDF (reference sequence). This CDR3 region has 18 residues. CDR3 sequence (DNA): TGTGCCACCAGCAGAGGAGGACTAGCGGGAGTTACCTACAATGAGCAGTTCTTC. Translated, it gives CATSRGGLAGVTYNEQFF. Looking up the rest from reference TRBV15 and TRBJ2-1 gives the full variable domain: DAMVIQNPRYQVTQFGKPVTLSCSQTLNHNVMYWYQQKSSQAPKLLFHYYDKDFNNEADTPDNFQSRRPNTSFCFLDIRSPGLGDTAMYLCATSRGGLAGVTYNEQFFGPGTRLTVL.

The chain employs TRBV5-4 and TRBJ1-5; D is undetermined. There are 13 residues in the CDR3. Between the trimmed V and J ends, which lost 4 bases and 10 bases, there was a span of 15 bases. The germline gives CDR1 SGHNT, CDR2 YYREEE (reference sequence). This CDR3 is CASSPDRRSPQHF. The CDR3 DNA follows: TGTGCCAGCAGCCCCGACCGACGGAGCCCCCAGCATTTT.

CDR3 region: CASSVVGTVGEAFF. CDR3 coding DNA: TGTGCCAGCAGCGTAGTCGGGACAGTGGGTGAAGCTTTCTTT. This chain uses TRBV9 with TRBJ1-1; 7 nucleotides agree with TRBD1. J gave up 7 bases and V 0 bases, and 6 bases lay outside the gene matches. The CDR3 is 14 residues long. Germline V CDR1 and CDR2: SGDLS, YYNGEE.

The chain carries TRBV27 and TRBJ1-1; no definite D call. CDR3 size: 15 residues. Germline lookup yields CDR1 MNHEY and CDR2 SMNVEV (reference sequence). Trimming took 2 bases from V and 4 from J, leaving 14 bases between them. Here the CDR3 reads CASSLSYNRVTEAFF. The CDR3 coding sequence is TGTGCCAGCAGTTTAAGCTACAATCGGGTCACTGAAGCTTTCTTT.

This chain joins TRBV27 and TRBJ1-3, with D possibly matching TRBD1 (5 bases). The CDR3 is 15 residues long. Germline CDR1 and CDR2: MNHEY and SMNVEV (reference sequence). V was shortened by 4 bases and J by 3 bases, with 13 bases between the two germline ends. The CDR3 DNA follows: TGTGCCAGCAGTTGGACATTAAGATTTGGAAACACCATATATTTT. This encodes CASSWTLRFGNTIYF.

On this clone itself: Its ends do not fully match the called genes, so a read error is possible. The V gene is TRBV10-1, the J gene TRBJ1-3, with D uncertain. This CDR3 is 15 amino acids long. The germline V gene has CDR1 WNHNN and CDR2 SYGVQD (reference sequence). The CDR3 sequence is CASSDPTKPGNTIYF. In DNA form, the CDR3 reads TGCGCCAGCAGTGATCCGACAAAACCTGGGAACACCATATATTTT.

The gene calls are TRBV19 and TRBJ1-1; 8 positions agree with TRBD1. The CDR3 is made up of 14 amino acids. Trimming removed 5 bases from V and 5 bases from J; junction bases left unmatched: 7. Germline V gene sequence: CDR1 LNHDA, CDR2 SQIVND (reference sequence). The CDR3 spells CASSAGGVGTEAFF. For the CDR3, the DNA is TGTGCCAGTAGTGCAGGGGGCGTAGGAACTGAAGCTTTCTTT. Supplemented by reference TRBV19 and TRBJ1-1, the full variable domain reads DGGITQSPKYLFRKEGQNVTLSCEQNLNHDAMYWYRQDPGQGLRLIYYSQIVNDFQKGDIAEGYSVSREKKESFPLTVTSAQKNPTAFYLCASSAGGVGTEAFFGQGTRLTVV.

This chain links TRBV7-2 with TRBJ2-3, with TRBD1 matching 8 bases. Germline loops: CDR1 SGHTA, CDR2 FQGNSA. V was clipped by 1 base and J by 6 bases; unmatched bases: 3. The CDR3 totals 14 residues. The CDR3 protein is CASSLVQGVDTQYF. The CDR3 DNA follows: TGTGCCAGCAGCTTAGTACAGGGGGTTGATACGCAGTATTTT.

V usage is TRBV6-2 or TRBV6-3 and J usage is TRBJ1-5, with 8 bases aligning to TRBD1. Looked up from germline, CDR1 is MNHEY and CDR2 is SVGEGT. The CDR3 length is 17 residues. J lost 1 base, V lost 0 bases, and 5 bases had no gene match. The CDR3 is CASSYSSGDRSNQPQHF. CDR3 bases: TGTGCCAGCAGTTACTCGAGTGGGGACAGGAGCAATCAGCCCCAGCATTTT.

The chain has TRBV14 and TRBJ1-2; D may be TRBD1 (5 bases). Trimming took off 0 bases at V and 4 bases at J, with 9 bases between the two ends. The CDR3 sequence is 14 residues long. The germline V gene has CDR1 SGHDN and CDR2 FVKESK. The CDR3 DNA is TGTGCCAGCAGCCAAGATATCGGGGGCTATGGCTACACCTTC. Translation: CASSQDIGGYGYTF.

The chain uses TRBV28 and TRBJ1-2; weak D call: TRBD1 (5 bases). V was clipped by 5 bases and J by 2 bases, with 9 bases between them. CDR3 length equals 13 residues. The germline V gene has CDR1 MDHEN and CDR2 SYDVKM. This CDR3 is CASSVTGNYGYTF. As DNA, the CDR3 is TGTGCCAGCAGTGTCACAGGAAACTATGGCTACACCTTC.

The chain links TRBV5-6 to TRBJ2-1; 10 bases match TRBD2. CDR3 length equals 16 residues. The germline CDR1 and CDR2 sequences are SGHDT and YYEEEE. After removal of 4 bases from V and 7 bases from J, the junction contained 11 bases not matched to a gene. The CDR3, as DNA: TGTGCCAGCAGCCCCGAAGCGGGAGGGCAACGGAATGAGCAGTTCTTC. It specifies CASSPEAGGQRNEQFF.

This chain links TRBV5-4 with TRBJ2-7; 11 bases match TRBD2. CDR1 is SGHNT and CDR2 is YYREEE in the germline V gene (reference sequence). Trimming removed 1 base from V and 6 bases from J; junction bases left unmatched: 6. This CDR3 contains 15 residues. CDR3 bases: TGTGCCAGCAGCTTGAATCTGCTAGCGGGAGGCGAGCAGTACTTC. Translation: CASSLNLLAGGEQYF. Complete variable domain (other parts from reference TRBV5-4 and TRBJ2-7): ETGVTQSPTHLIKTRGQQVTLRCSSQSGHNTVSWYQQALGQGPQFIFQYYREEENGRGNFPPRFSGLQFPNYSSELNVNALELDDSALYLCASSLNLLAGGEQYFGPGTRLTVT.

The rearrangement links TRBV6-5 to TRBJ1-5, with TRBD1 matching over 7 bases. Per the germline V gene, CDR1 is MNHEY and CDR2 is SVGAGI. This CDR3 is built from 15 residues. The J segment lost 3 bases and the V segment lost 6 bases, leaving 8 bases of the junction unmatched. This CDR3 is CASSKRQGDNQPQHF. The CDR3 region has the DNA TGTGCCAGCAGCAAAAGACAGGGAGACAATCAGCCCCAGCATTTT.

The gene calls are TRBV11-2 and TRBJ1-2; no definite D call. Per the germline V gene, CDR1 is SGHAT and CDR2 is FQNNGV. The CDR3 spans 15 residues. Trimming left V 5 bases short and J 8 bases short, with 21 bases between. The CDR3 nucleotides read TGTGCCAGCAGCCCCCCCCTTGGAGGGCCTTTCGGCTACACCTTC. Amino acids: CASSPPLGGPFGYTF. The full variable domain, its missing parts supplied by reference TRBV11-2 and TRBJ1-2, is EAGVAQSPRYKIIEKRQSVAFWCNPISGHATLYWYQQILGQGPKLLIQFQNNGVVDDSQLPKDRFSAERLKGVDSTLKIQPAKLEDSAVYLCASSPPLGGPFGYTFGSGTRLTVV.

The chain couples TRBV24-1 to TRBJ2-3; 15 bases fit TRBD2. This CDR3 spans 18 amino acids. CDR1 and CDR2 (germline): KGHDR, SFDVKD. V lost 4 bases and J lost 2; bases outside the gene matches: 6. The DNA for the CDR3 is TGTGCCACCAGTGAAGGAGGGACTAGCGGGAGGTTCACAGATACGCAGTATTTT. As protein: CATSEGGTSGRFTDTQYF.

The rearrangement joins TRBV6-5 to TRBJ2-1; no clear D gene. Trimming took 7 bases from V and 4 from J, leaving 5 bases between them. The CDR3 length is 11 residues. The germline CDR1 and CDR2 sequences are MNHEY and SVGAGI. The CDR3 DNA sequence: TGTGCCAGCACAAATTACAATGAGCAGTTCTTC. Residues: CASTNYNEQFF.